Shown below are 17 T cell receptor beta chains from a single sample sequenced in a study of shared clonotypes between healthy human individuals. CD8 cells classed as naive were CD45RO-negative and positively selected for CCR7, excluding terminally differentiated effector memory CD45RA+ cells. Data came from immunoSEQ multiplex PCR; TCRdb stores just in-frame clones and leaves some out. The data hold around 600,000 clones, with around 95% observed a single time. The material sequenced was naive CD8+ T cells sorted from blood. Receptors were obtained from a woman aged 30 to 39 in good health.

V usage is TRBV2 and J usage is TRBJ2-1; D perhaps matches TRBD1 (6 bases). Per the germline V gene, CDR1 is SNHLY and CDR2 is FYNNEI. The V gene lost 6 bases and the J gene lost 4 bases, with 16 bases spanning the gap. The CDR3 contains 15 residues. The DNA of the CDR3 is TGTGCCAGCAGCCTCGCTCAGGGGCCTTACAATGAGCAGTTCTTC. This gives the protein CASSLAQGPYNEQFF.

The CDR3 is CASSARDRERVYTGELFF. The CDR3 coding sequence is TGTGCCAGTAGTGCCCGGGACAGGGAAAGGGTGTACACCGGGGAGCTGTTTTTT. This chain links TRBV19 with TRBJ2-2; 9 bases line up with TRBD1. V lost 5 bases to trimming and J lost 3 bases; unmatched junction nucleotides: 13. The CDR3 contains 18 residues. Germline CDR1 and CDR2: LNHDA and SQIVND (reference sequence).

Comment on this clone: Other DNA sequences of this sample code for an identical CDR3. The V and J genes are TRBV11-2 and TRBJ2-7, with 11 bases matching TRBD2. The J segment lost 0 bases and the V segment lost 4 bases, leaving 5 bases of the junction unmatched. The CDR3 extends over 16 amino acids. Germline V gene sequence: CDR1 SGHAT, CDR2 FQNNGV. The CDR3 sequence: CASSSPGTSGSYEQYF. The CDR3 nucleotides are TGTGCCAGCAGCTCGCCCGGGACTAGCGGCTCCTACGAGCAGTACTTC.

J is TRBJ2-7 and V is TRBV4-1; 9 nucleotides match TRBD1. Germline V lookup: CDR1 MGHRA, CDR2 YSYEKL. CDR3 size: 16 residues. V lost 0 bases and J lost 5; bases outside the gene matches: 8. The CDR3 DNA reads as TGCGCCAGCAGCCAAGATAGGGGGACAGGGTCCGACGAGCAGTACTTC. This encodes CASSQDRGTGSDEQYF.

This chain links TRBV19 with TRBJ2-7, with D perhaps matching TRBD2 (6 bases). CDR1 is LNHDA and CDR2 is SQIVND in the germline V gene (reference sequence). The CDR3 runs 16 residues. Deletions cut 1 base from V and 2 bases from J, with 15 bases between. DNA for the CDR3: TGTGCCAGTAGTATAGTGGGGGGTGCGGTTACCTACGAGCAGTACTTC. Its protein product is CASSIVGGAVTYEQYF.

The chain combines TRBV27 with TRBJ1-4, with 8 bases that match TRBD1. Losses at the gene ends were 5 bases for V and 8 bases for J; bases not matched to a gene: 10. The CDR3 loop spans 15 amino acids. In germline, CDR1 is MNHEY, CDR2 SMNVEV (reference sequence). The DNA for the CDR3 is TGTGCCAGCAGTGGCACCGGGACAGGTGGCGAAAAACTGTTTTTT. It encodes CASSGTGTGGEKLFF.

This chain connects TRBV19 to TRBJ2-7; 8 bases are shared with TRBD2. The germline V gene has CDR1 LNHDA and CDR2 SQIVND (reference sequence). The junction had 7 bases not matched to a gene; V was cut back by 3 bases and J by 0 bases. The CDR3 extends over 16 amino acids. This CDR3 reads CASSISGTSYSYEQYF. CDR3 coding DNA: TGTGCCAGTAGTATTAGCGGGACAAGCTACTCCTACGAGCAGTACTTC.

As for this clone: Other DNA sequences in the sample encode the same CDR3. V and J are TRBV28 and TRBJ2-7, with TRBD2 as a possible D gene (6 bases). V lost 8 bases and J lost 1, with 12 bases in between. Germline V gives CDR1 MDHEN, CDR2 SYDVKM. The CDR3 has 13 amino acids. CDR3 coding DNA: TGTGCCAGCGGGGAAAGCGGGTCCTACGAGCAGTACTTC. Protein product: CASGESGSYEQYF.

This chain uses TRBV7-9 with TRBJ2-5; the D gene is possibly TRBD1 (8 bases). This CDR3 region has 14 residues. Germline CDR1 SEHNR, CDR2 FQNEAQ (reference sequence). Trimming left V 5 bases short and J 5 bases short, with 15 bases between. The CDR3 reads CASSIDRGGETQYF. CDR3 DNA: TGTGCCAGCAGCATCGACAGGGGAGGGGAGACCCAGTACTTC. Together with reference TRBV7-9 and TRBJ2-5, the CDR3 gives the full variable domain: DTGVSQNPRHKITKRGQNVTFRCDPISEHNRLYWYRQTLGQGPEFLTYFQNEAQLEKSRLLSDRFSAERPKGSFSTLEIQRTEQGDSAMYLCASSIDRGGETQYFGPGTRLLVL.

The chain uses TRBV5-6 and TRBJ1-1; tentatively, D is TRBD1 (5 bases). Per the germline V gene, CDR1 is SGHDT and CDR2 is YYEEEE. The CDR3 covers 14 residues. V was trimmed by 4 bases and J by 4 bases, leaving 14 bases between them. The CDR3 nucleotides read TGTGCCAGCAGCACAGTCCAAGGGGCCACTGAAGCTTTCTTT. Translated: CASSTVQGATEAFF.

V is TRBV28 and J is TRBJ2-7, with 11 bases identical to TRBD2. The junction had 3 bases not matched to a gene; V was cut back by 6 bases and J by 2 bases. Per germline, CDR1 MDHEN and CDR2 SYDVKM. This CDR3 is built from 14 residues. The CDR3 reads CASRLSGGAYEQYF. DNA for the CDR3: TGTGCCAGCAGGCTTAGCGGGGGGGCCTACGAGCAGTACTTC.

The V and J genes are TRBV5-4 and TRBJ1-2; D is unclear. Germline CDR1 is SGHNT and CDR2 is YYREEE (reference sequence). The CDR3 is made up of 12 amino acids. Deletions cut 4 bases from V and 5 bases from J, with 9 bases between. CDR3 region: CASSPDRYGYTF. CDR3 in DNA: TGTGCCAGCAGCCCGGATCGATATGGCTACACCTTC.

Worth noting for this clone: This sample includes further DNA sequences coding for the same CDR3. The rearrangement links TRBV7-9 to TRBJ2-7; D is ambiguous. With 5 bases removed from V and 0 bases from J, the gap between germline ends came to 2 bases. This CDR3 is built from 11 residues. From germline, CDR1 is SEHNR and CDR2 FQNEAQ (reference sequence). CDR3 loop: CASSLSYEQYF. CDR3 nucleotide sequence: TGTGCCAGCAGCCTCTCCTACGAGCAGTACTTC.

V is TRBV4-1 and J is TRBJ1-1; 10 bases map to TRBD1. CDR1 is MGHRA, CDR2 YSYEKL, per germline. V trimming: 4 bases; J trimming: 1 base; junction bases outside the gene matches: 9. This CDR3 contains 17 residues. CDR3 bases: TGCGCCAGCAGCCCGTTAAAGGGACAGGGGCCGAACACTGAAGCTTTCTTT. This gives the protein CASSPLKGQGPNTEAFF.

The V gene is TRBV29-1, the J gene TRBJ2-7; the match to TRBD1 covers 7 bases. V lost 6 bases and J lost 2; bases outside the gene matches: 7. CDR3 size: 13 residues. CDR1 is SQVTM and CDR2 is ANQGSEA in the germline V gene. The CDR3 loop reads CSVAQGQTYEQYF. The CDR3 DNA is TGCAGCGTGGCCCAGGGACAGACCTACGAGCAGTACTTC.

The chain has TRBV7-2 and TRBJ2-3; unclear D gene. Germline-derived CDR1 and CDR2 are SGHTA and FQGNSA. The V gene lost 5 bases and the J gene lost 2 bases, with 5 bases spanning the gap. There are 12 residues in the CDR3. DNA for the CDR3: TGTGCCAGCAGCCACCTCACAGATACGCAGTATTTT. Encoded protein: CASSHLTDTQYF.

A word on this clone: The same CDR3 arises from other DNA sequences in this sample as well. The V gene is TRBV7-8, the J gene TRBJ2-2, with a weak D call TRBD2 (5 bases). Trimming took 2 bases from V and 3 from J, leaving 10 bases between them. This CDR3 is built from 15 residues. The germline V gene encodes CDR1 SGHVS and CDR2 FQNEAQ. This chain's CDR3 is CASSLRGPDTGELFF. The CDR3 bases are TGTGCCAGCAGCTTAAGAGGGCCGGACACCGGGGAGCTGTTTTTT.